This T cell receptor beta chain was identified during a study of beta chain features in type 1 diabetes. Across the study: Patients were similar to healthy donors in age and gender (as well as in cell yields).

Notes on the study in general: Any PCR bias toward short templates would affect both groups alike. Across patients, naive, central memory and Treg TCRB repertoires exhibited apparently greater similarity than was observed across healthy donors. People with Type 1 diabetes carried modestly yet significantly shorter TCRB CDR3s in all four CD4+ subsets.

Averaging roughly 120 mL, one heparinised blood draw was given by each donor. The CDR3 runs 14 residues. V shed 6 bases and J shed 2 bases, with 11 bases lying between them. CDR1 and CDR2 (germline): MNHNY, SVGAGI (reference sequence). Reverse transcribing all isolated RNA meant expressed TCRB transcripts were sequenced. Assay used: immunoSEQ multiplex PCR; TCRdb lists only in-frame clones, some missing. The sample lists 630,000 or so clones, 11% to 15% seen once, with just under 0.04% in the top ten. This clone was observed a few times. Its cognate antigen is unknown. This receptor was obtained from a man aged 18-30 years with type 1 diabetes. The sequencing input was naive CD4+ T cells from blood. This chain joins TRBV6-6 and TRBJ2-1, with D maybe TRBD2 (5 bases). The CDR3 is CASSQAGPYNEQFF. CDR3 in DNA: TGTGCCAGCAGCCAGGCGGGTCCCTACAATGAGCAGTTCTTC.